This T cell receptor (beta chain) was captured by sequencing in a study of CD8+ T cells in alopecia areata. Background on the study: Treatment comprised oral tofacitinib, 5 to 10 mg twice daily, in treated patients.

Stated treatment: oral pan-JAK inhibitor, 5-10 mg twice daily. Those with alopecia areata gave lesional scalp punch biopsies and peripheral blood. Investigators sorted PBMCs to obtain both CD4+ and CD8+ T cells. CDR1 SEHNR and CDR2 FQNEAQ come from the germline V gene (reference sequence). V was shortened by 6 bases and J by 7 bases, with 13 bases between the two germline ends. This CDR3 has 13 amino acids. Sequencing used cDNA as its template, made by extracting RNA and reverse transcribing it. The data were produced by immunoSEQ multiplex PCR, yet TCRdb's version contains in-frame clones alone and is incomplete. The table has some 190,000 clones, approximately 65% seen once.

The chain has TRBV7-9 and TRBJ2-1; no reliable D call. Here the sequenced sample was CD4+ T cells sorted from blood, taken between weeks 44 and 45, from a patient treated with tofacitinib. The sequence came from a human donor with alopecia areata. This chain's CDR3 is CASRLVGVNEQFF. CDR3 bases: TGTGCCAGCAGGCTGGTTGGGGTAAATGAGCAGTTCTTC.